The rows below give T cell receptor beta chains drawn from one sample of a study of beta chain features in type 1 diabetes. Data came from immunoSEQ multiplex PCR; TCRdb stores just in-frame clones and leaves some out. The table records a few hundred thousand clones, 13% of them present only once. Sequenced sample: naive CD4+ T cells from blood. The receptors were sampled from a woman under 30 with type 1 diabetes. Each CDR3 is given with its conserved first and last residue. The D gene is left open where the match is weak. For some rows the clone size is stated as once, few or many, or as a class when expanded; others skip it.

>TRBJ2-7|TRBV5-1|TRBD2|NA
CASSSLGLAGEQYF
TGCGCCAGCAGCTCCCTGGGACTAGCGGGCGAGCAGTACTTC
>TRBJ2-1|TRBV29-1|NA|many
CSVSTSYNEQFF
TGCAGCGTGAGTACTAGCTACAATGAGCAGTTCTTC
>TRBJ1-2|TRBV27|TRBD1|few
CASSRSTGQAYYGYTF
TGTGCCAGCAGCAGAAGTACCGGACAGGCATACTATGGCTACACCTTC
>TRBJ2-7|TRBV29-1|TRBD1|many
CSVGGHEQYF
TGCAGCGTAGGGGGCCACGAGCAGTACTTC
>TRBJ2-7|TRBV19|TRBD1|NA
CASSMRQGSYEQYF
TGTGCCAGTAGTATGAGACAGGGGAGCTACGAGCAGTACTTC
>TRBJ2-3|TRBV5-4|NA|few
CASSFLGPRDF
TGTGCCAGCAGCTTCCTGGGTCCCCGGGATTTT
>TRBJ2-1|TRBV29-1|TRBD1|few
CSVVPGQPYNEQFF
TGCAGCGTCGTACCGGGACAGCCATACAATGAGCAGTTCTTC
>TRBJ1-1|TRBV7-9|TRBD1|few
CASSRLTGAQDTEAFF
TGTGCCAGCAGCAGATTGACAGGGGCCCAGGACACTGAAGCTTTCTTT
>TRBJ2-2|TRBV18|TRBD1|NA
CASSPGTGPSGELFF
TGTGCCAGCTCACCAGGGACAGGGCCATCCGGGGAGCTGTTTTTT
>TRBJ2-1|TRBV2|NA|few
CASERLRRAQGMNEQFF
TGTGCCAGCGAGCGCCTTCGAAGGGCACAGGGAATGAATGAGCAGTTCTTC
>TRBJ2-3|TRBV18|TRBD2|NA
CASSPRSGGRTDTQYF
TGTGCCAGCTCACCAAGGAGCGGGGGGCGCACAGATACGCAGTATTTT
>TRBJ2-3|TRBV28|NA|NA
CASNKQGLAATDTQYF
TGTGCCAGCAATAAACAGGGCCTAGCTGCCACAGATACGCAGTATTTT
>TRBJ1-1|TRBV27|NA|NA
CASSLGVQGTEAFF
TGTGCCAGCAGTTTAGGAGTCCAGGGCACTGAAGCTTTCTTT
>TRBJ1-1|TRBV30|TRBD1|few
CAWSVGTGNTEAFF
TGTGCCTGGAGTGTAGGGACAGGGAACACTGAAGCTTTCTTT
>TRBJ1-1|TRBV11-2|NA|NA
CASSFGPENTEAFF
TGTGCCAGCAGCTTTGGGCCTGAGAACACTGAAGCTTTCTTT
>TRBJ1-2|TRBV18|NA|few
CASSPPEGFEYGYTF
TGTGCCAGCTCACCACCGGAGGGGTTCGAATATGGCTACACCTTC
>TRBJ2-3|TRBV7-7|NA|NA
CASSLGASLVTDTQYF
TGTGCCAGCAGCTTAGGGGCGTCTCTTGTCACAGATACGCAGTATTTT
>TRBJ2-7|TRBV7-3|TRBD2|few
CASSLGTSGNYEQYF
TGTGCCAGCAGCCTTGGGACTAGCGGGAACTACGAGCAGTACTTC
>TRBJ2-2|TRBV19|TRBD2|few
CASTGGVAQNTGELFF
TGTGCCAGCACGGGGGGAGTTGCCCAGAACACCGGGGAGCTGTTTTTT
>TRBJ2-1|TRBV5-1|TRBD1|NA
CASLLVPLGAGGFENEQFF
TGCGCCAGCCTCCTTGTCCCCTTGGGGGCAGGGGGCTTTGAAAATGAGCAGTTCTTC
>TRBJ1-2|TRBV27|TRBD1|NA
CASSPRTGVGYTF
TGTGCCAGCAGCCCCCGGACAGGGGTTGGCTACACCTTC
>TRBJ2-6|TRBV9|NA|NA
CASMGGRPSGANVLTF
TGTGCCAGCATGGGGGGAAGGCCTTCTGGGGCCAACGTCCTGACTTTC